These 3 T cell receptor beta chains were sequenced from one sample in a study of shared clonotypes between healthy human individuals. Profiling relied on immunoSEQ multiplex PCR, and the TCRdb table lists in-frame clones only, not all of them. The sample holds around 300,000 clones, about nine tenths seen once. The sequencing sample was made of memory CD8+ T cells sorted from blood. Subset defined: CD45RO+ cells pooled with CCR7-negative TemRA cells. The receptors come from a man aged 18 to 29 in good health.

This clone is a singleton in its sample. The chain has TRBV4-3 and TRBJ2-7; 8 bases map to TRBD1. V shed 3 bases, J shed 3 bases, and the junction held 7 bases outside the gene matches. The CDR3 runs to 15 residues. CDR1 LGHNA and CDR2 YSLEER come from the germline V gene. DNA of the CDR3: TGCGCCAGCAGCCAGACCCGGGACAGGTACTACGAGCAGTACTTC. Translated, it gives CASSQTRDRYYEQYF.

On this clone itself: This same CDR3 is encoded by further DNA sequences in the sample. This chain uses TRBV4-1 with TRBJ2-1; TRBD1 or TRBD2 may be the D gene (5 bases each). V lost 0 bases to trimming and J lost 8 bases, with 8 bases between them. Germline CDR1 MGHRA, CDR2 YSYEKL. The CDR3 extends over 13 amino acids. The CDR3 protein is CASSQDRGDEQFF. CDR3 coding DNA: TGCGCCAGCAGCCAAGATCGGGGCGATGAGCAGTTCTTC.

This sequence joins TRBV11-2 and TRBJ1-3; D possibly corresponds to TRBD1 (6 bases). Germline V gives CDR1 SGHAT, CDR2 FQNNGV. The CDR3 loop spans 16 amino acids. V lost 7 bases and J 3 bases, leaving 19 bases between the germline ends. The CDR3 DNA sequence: TGTGCCAGCACCAATCCAGGGGAGGGGATTGGAAACACCATATATTTT. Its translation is CASTNPGEGIGNTIYF.